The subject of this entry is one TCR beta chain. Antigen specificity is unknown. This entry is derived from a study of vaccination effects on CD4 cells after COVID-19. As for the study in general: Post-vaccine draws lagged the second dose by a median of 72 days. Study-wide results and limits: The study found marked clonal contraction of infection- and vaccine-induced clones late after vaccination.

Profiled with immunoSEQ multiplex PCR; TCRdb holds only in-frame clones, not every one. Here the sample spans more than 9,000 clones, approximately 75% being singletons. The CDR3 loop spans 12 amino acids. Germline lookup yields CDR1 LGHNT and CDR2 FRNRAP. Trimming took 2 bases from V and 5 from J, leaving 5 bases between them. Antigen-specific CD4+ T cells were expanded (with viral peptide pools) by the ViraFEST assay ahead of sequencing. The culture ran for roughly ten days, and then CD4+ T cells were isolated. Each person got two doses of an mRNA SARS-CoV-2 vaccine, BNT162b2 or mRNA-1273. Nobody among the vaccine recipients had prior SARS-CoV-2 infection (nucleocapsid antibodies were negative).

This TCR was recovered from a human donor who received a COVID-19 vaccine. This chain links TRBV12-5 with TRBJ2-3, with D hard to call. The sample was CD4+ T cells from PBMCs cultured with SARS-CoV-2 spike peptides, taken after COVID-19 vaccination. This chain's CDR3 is CASGLSRDTQYF. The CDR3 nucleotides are TGTGCTAGTGGTTTGTCCAGAGATACGCAGTATTTT.